This record covers a single T cell receptor (beta chain). The data are from a study of blood T cells in healthy people across ages. In terms of origin and age, donors were healthy Caucasian individuals from Russia aged about 6 to 95. The extraction recovered at least 5 micrograms of total RNA per sample. Germline V gene sequence: CDR1 SNHLY, CDR2 FYNNEI. V was clipped by 6 bases and J by 5 bases; unmatched bases: 8. The CDR3 consists of 14 residues. A second PCR, run for 7 to 11 cycles, used a sample-barcoded 5' primer plus a J-beta primer mix. Each cDNA molecule was tagged by a template-switch adaptor that had 12 random nucleotides. All samples gave at least 2.5 million CDR3-containing paired-end reads. Each CDR3 protein gets one entry after TCRdb re-called the 5' RACE reads with MiXCR. This sample has fewer than 900,000 distinct CDR3 sequences, with approximately 43% found just once.

V usage is TRBV2 and J usage is TRBJ2-5; 8 bases fit TRBD1. Input material: blood. The sequence derives from a woman in her sixties in good health. The CDR3 DNA is TGTGCCAGCAGCAAACGGACAGGGACGGAGACCCAGTACTTC. It encodes CASSKRTGTETQYF.